A single sample gave rise to the 29 T cell receptor beta chains below, sequenced in a study of tumor-infiltrating lymphocytes in primary liver carcinoma. Unsorted bulk tissue, about 19-32 mg of it, served as the source for co-extraction of RNA and DNA. Researchers generated TCR beta cDNA from approximately 520 ng of total RNA, relying on a constant-region primer. Libraries for TCR beta were built through three nested multiplex PCR rounds, which together made up a slightly modified ARM-PCR procedure. Each of the first two PCR rounds ran roughly 9 cycles with TRBV1-TRBV30 forward and C-beta reverse primers. TCRdb re-analysed the multiplex PCR reads in MiXCR, keeping a single row per CDR3 protein. The table lists 100,000 to 150,000 distinct CDR3 sequences, 55% to 75% of them singletons. The sequenced sample consisted of liver tumor tissue from sampling region 3. This sample's subset: tumor region T3, left-lateral pole. Source of these receptors: a woman aged 60 to 75 with primary liver carcinoma and hepatitis B virus infection.

As regards this clonotype: The junction shows a germline mismatch at one end, possibly a read error. The chain combines TRBV10-3 with TRBJ2-7; 7 nucleotides agree with TRBD2. The CDR3 spans 14 residues. Germline CDR1 ENHRY, CDR2 SYGVKD. This chain's CDR3 is CAIIESGRAYEQYF. In DNA, the CDR3 is TGTGCCATCATTGAGAGTGGGAGGGCCTATGAACAGTACTTC.

With regard to this clonotype: The junction differs from germline at one of its ends, possibly a read error. The chain is built from TRBV6-5 and TRBJ2-5; D ambiguous. The CDR3 totals 14 residues. CDR1 MNHEY and CDR2 SVGAGI come from the germline V gene. The CDR3 spells CASRDTKRQETQYF. For the CDR3, the DNA is TGTGCCAGCAGGGATACTAAACGTCAAGAGACCCAGTATTTC.

V and J are TRBV29-1 and TRBJ2-7; 7 nucleotides align to TRBD2. CDR3 size: 14 residues. Looked up from germline, CDR1 is SQVTM and CDR2 is ANQGSEA. Unmatched junction bases numbered 10, after V lost 4 bases and J lost 4 bases. The CDR3 DNA is TGCAGCGTTGCCGGGACTATCGACCCATACGAGCAGTACTTC. Translated: CSVAGTIDPYEQYF.

This clonotype was seen only a few times. This rearrangement joins TRBV28 to TRBJ1-5, with D possibly TRBD1 on 5 matching bases. CDR3 length: 14 amino acids. Germline loops: CDR1 MDHEN, CDR2 SYDVKM. With 7 bases removed from V and 2 bases from J, the gap between germline ends came to 12 bases. DNA of the CDR3: TGTGCCAGCAAGCAGGGTGGCGGCAATCAGCCCCAGCATTTT. Encoded protein: CASKQGGGNQPQHF.

This clonotype was counted once. One end of the junction does not line up with germline, which may come from a read error. The chain recombines TRBV12-3 or TRBV12-4 with TRBJ1-1; weak D call: TRBD1 (6 bases). The CDR3 sequence is 14 residues long. The CDR3 DNA reads as TGTACCAGCACCCTCGGGGGCTTAGAAGGTGAAGCTTTCTTT. Amino acids: CTSTLGGLEGEAFF.

Regarding this clonotype: A much larger clone differs from this one at a single base, so this may be a read error. The V gene is TRBV5-4, the J gene TRBJ1-1, with D unresolved. Germline V gene lookup returns CDR1 SGHNT and CDR2 YYREEE (reference sequence). The length of the CDR3 is 13 residues. The CDR3 here is CVSSFLGFTEAFF. Written as DNA, the CDR3 is TGTGTCAGCAGCTTTTTAGGGTTCACTGAAGCTTTCTTT.

This clonotype was detected a few times. The chain couples TRBV5-1 to TRBJ1-6; 7 bases are shared with TRBD1. The CDR3 has 15 amino acids. CDR1 is SGHRS and CDR2 is YFSETQ in the germline V gene. V lost 5 bases, J lost 7 bases, and 9 bases stayed unmatched. Here the CDR3 reads CASRTDRVRNSPLHF. As DNA, the CDR3 is TGCGCCAGCAGAACCGACAGGGTTCGAAATTCACCCCTCCACTTT.

Details on this clonotype: Since the CDR3 does not end with the conserved phenylalanine or tryptophan, this likely comes from a read error. The chain has TRBV11-2 and TRBJ2-3; D might be TRBD2 (5 bases). The V gene's germline CDR1 is SGHAT and CDR2 FQNNGV. The CDR3 is 20 amino acids. The CDR3 here is CDSSLDLSGLEGEGIDTQYS. The CDR3 DNA follows: TGTGACAGCAGCTTAGATCTAAGTGGGTTAGAGGGAGAAGGGATAGATACGCAGTATTCT.

As regards this clonotype: The conserved phenylalanine or tryptophan normally closing the CDR3 is absent here, so this likely arose from a read error. The rearrangement uses TRBV4-1 and TRBJ2-7; D not resolved. Germline V lookup: CDR1 MGHRA, CDR2 YSYEKL. There are 14 residues in the CDR3. Here the CDR3 DNA reads TGCGCCAGTAGCCAAGAACTGGGAAGCTACGAGCAGTACCTC. It translates to CASSQELGSYEQYL.

Comments on this clonotype: The junction departs from germline at one end; a sequencing error may be responsible. This sequence joins TRBV6-5 and TRBJ1-1, with D maybe TRBD1 (5 bases). The CDR3 spans 11 residues. Germline CDR1 MNHEY, CDR2 SVGAGI. CDR3 loop: CARRGSGEVFF. Written as DNA, the CDR3 is TGTGCCAGGAGGGGCTCGGGTGAAGTTTTCTTT.

This clonotype has at least ten counts. The chain recombines TRBV11-2 with TRBJ2-1, with 7 bases lining up with TRBD2. The CDR3 loop spans 15 amino acids. The ends lost 2 bases at V and 4 bases at J; junction bases unmatched: 5. Germline CDR1 SGHAT, CDR2 FQNNGV. The CDR3 loop reads CASSLILAAYNEQFF. In DNA form, the CDR3 reads TGTGCCAGCAGCTTAATCCTAGCGGCTTACAATGAGCAGTTCTTC. Looking up the rest from reference TRBV11-2 and TRBJ2-1 gives the full variable domain: EAGVAQSPRYKIIEKRQSVAFWCNPISGHATLYWYQQILGQGPKLLIQFQNNGVVDDSQLPKDRFSAERLKGVDSTLKIQPAKLEDSAVYLCASSLILAAYNEQFFGPGTRLTVL.

As for this clonotype: Germline is not matched at one junction end, which may reflect a read error. V usage is TRBV29-1 and J usage is TRBJ2-2; D is perhaps TRBD2 (6 bases). The CDR3 is 14 residues long. Germline assignment: CDR1 SQVTM and CDR2 ANQGSEA. CDR3 nucleotide sequence: TGCAGCCTTGACGCGGGAATGGGATCTGGGGAGCTGTTTTTT. Encoded protein: CSLDAGMGSGELFF.

This clonotype came up a few times. A read error may be the cause here, since a much bigger clone is one base away. The genes are TRBV6-1 and TRBJ2-1; tentatively, D is TRBD1 or TRBD2 (5 bases each). CDR3 length: 13 amino acids. Germline V gene lookup returns CDR1 MNHNS and CDR2 SASEGT. This CDR3 reads CASRGDLIGEQSF. In DNA, the CDR3 is TGTGCCAGCAGAGGGGACCTTATAGGTGAGCAGTCCTTC.

The CDR3 here is CATDAAGGTDTQYF. The CDR3 coding sequence is TGTGCCACCGACGCAGCGGGAGGTACAGATACGCAGTATTTT. The rearrangement uses TRBV10-3 and TRBJ2-3, with 9 bases aligning to TRBD2. The CDR3 spans 14 residues. Germline V gene sequence: CDR1 ENHRY, CDR2 SYGVKD. The V and J ends lost 10 bases and 3 bases, in that order; junction bases with no gene match: 8.

V gene TRBV11-1 combines with J gene TRBJ2-7, with a tentative D call TRBD2 (6 bases). The end of the DNA is better explained by TRBJ2-1, so the J call may be wrong. CDR3 length: 15 residues. The V gene's germline CDR1 is SGHAT and CDR2 FQDESV (reference sequence). CDR3 bases: TGTGCCAGCAGCCCTCTGACAGCAGGACTACGCGGGCAGTTCTTC. Amino acid sequence: CASSPLTAGLRGQFF.

Worth noting for this clonotype: One junction end does not reproduce the germline sequence, and a read error may be involved. The J gene is TRBJ2-7, the V gene TRBV11-2; D is unresolved. CDR3 length equals 10 residues. Germline V gene lookup returns CDR1 SGHAT and CDR2 FQNNGV. CDR3 region: CASINYGQYF. The CDR3 nucleotides read TGTGCCAGCATCAACTACGGGCAGTACTTC. Together with reference TRBV11-2 and TRBJ2-7, the CDR3 gives the full variable domain: EAGVAQSPRYKIIEKRQSVAFWCNPISGHATLYWYQQILGQGPKLLIQFQNNGVVDDSQLPKDRFSAERLKGVDSTLKIQPAKLEDSAVYLCASINYGQYFGPGTRLTVT.

This clonotype was counted at least ten times. The chain is built from TRBV5-5 and TRBJ2-2, with D perhaps matching TRBD1 (5 bases). Trimming cost V 1 base and J 5 bases, with 12 bases left between them. The V gene's germline CDR1 is SGHKS and CDR2 YYEKEE (reference sequence). CDR3 length: 15 amino acids. The CDR3 DNA is TGTGCCAGCAGCTTGTTTGTGCAGGGTACCGGGGAGCTGTTTTTT. Translated: CASSLFVQGTGELFF.

Comment on this clonotype: Given a much more abundant clone one base away, this may be a read error. The genes are TRBV28 and TRBJ2-5, with D possibly TRBD2 on 5 matching bases. This CDR3 has 13 amino acids. Germline CDR1 is MDHEN and CDR2 is SYDVKM. CDR3 in amino acids: CASNLGGWETQYF. The CDR3 nucleotides are TGTGCCAGCAATTTAGGAGGTTGGGAGACCCAGTACTTC.

This clonotype was recorded at least ten times. The chain recombines TRBV29-1 with TRBJ2-7; D is unresolved. Germline CDR1 reads SQVTM; CDR2 reads ANQGSEA. V was clipped by 0 bases and J by 3 bases, with 9 bases between them. CDR3 length: 13 residues. The CDR3 DNA sequence: TGCAGCGTTGAAGATCCCCTTCGCTACGAGCAGTACTTC. This gives the protein CSVEDPLRYEQYF.

This clonotype was recorded a few times. This may come from a read error, since a much larger clone is one base off. This chain links TRBV6-1 with TRBJ1-2, with D uncertain. This CDR3 is 12 amino acids long. Per the germline V gene, CDR1 is MNHNS and CDR2 is SASEGT. The DNA of the CDR3 is TGTGCCAGCAATGAACAAGGCCATGGCTACACCTTC. The encoded protein is CASNEQGHGYTF.

The rearrangement uses TRBV7-9 and TRBJ2-6, with 10 bases lining up with TRBD2. The CDR3 runs to 19 residues. Germline values: CDR1 SEHNR, CDR2 FQNEAQ (reference sequence). The ends lost 8 bases at V and 4 bases at J; junction bases unmatched: 17. CDR3: CASGSWTSGTLSGANVLTF. In DNA form, the CDR3 reads TGTGCCAGCGGCTCCTGGACTAGCGGTACCTTATCCGGGGCCAACGTCCTGACTTTC.

The table lists this clonotype with a few counts. This may come from a read error, since a much larger clone is one base off. The V and J genes are TRBV29-1 and TRBJ2-7; D might be TRBD2 (6 bases). Trimming took off 5 bases at V and 4 bases at J, with 18 bases between the two ends. The CDR3 sequence is 14 residues long. CDR1 and CDR2 from the germline V gene are SQVTM and ANQGSEA. This chain's CDR3 is CSVSDWGVVYEQYF. The CDR3 DNA reads TGCAGCGTTAGTGACTGGGGGGTAGTTTACGAGCAGTACTTC.

On this clonotype: Because the CDR3 is missing its conserved closing phenylalanine or tryptophan, this is likely a read error. This chain connects TRBV11-1 to TRBJ2-1; 8 bases are shared with TRBD2. J was trimmed by 5 bases and V by 6 bases; bases with no gene match: 12. The germline V gene has CDR1 SGHAT and CDR2 FQDESV (reference sequence). The CDR3 is made up of 16 amino acids. The CDR3 coding sequence is TGTGCCAGCAGTTCGACGACCAGCGGGAGCCACAATGAGCAGTTCCTC. It is translated as CASSSTTSGSHNEQFL.

A remark on this clonotype: An end of the junction differs from the germline gene, which may be a read error. The chain links TRBV29-1 to TRBJ1-5; 10 bases are shared with TRBD1. CDR3 size: 14 residues. CDR1 and CDR2 from the germline V gene are SQVTM and ANQGSEA. CDR3 region: CSVAGQGTSQHQHF. The CDR3 DNA follows: TGCAGCGTTGCGGGACAGGGGACGAGTCAGCACCAGCATTTT.

The V call is TRBV11-2, the J call TRBJ1-1; D uncertain. The CDR3 covers 15 residues. The V end lost 8 bases, the J end lost 10 bases, and 26 bases lay between the germline ends. Per germline, CDR1 SGHAT and CDR2 FQNNGV. This CDR3 reads CASGPGQTRDTVAFF. The CDR3, as DNA: TGTGCCAGCGGCCCGGGCCAAACGAGAGACACCGTAGCTTTCTTT.

This clonotype is deemed large. The genes are TRBV11-2 and TRBJ2-5; D possibly matches TRBD1 or TRBD2 (5 bases each). Germline V gene data show CDR1 as SGHAT and CDR2 as FQNNGV. The V end was cut by 0 bases, the J end by 14 bases, with 16 bases between. The CDR3 is 13 amino acids. The CDR3 sequence is CASSLDIGDREYF. CDR3 sequence (DNA): TGTGCCAGCAGCTTAGATATCGGGGACCGCGAATACTTC.

Turning to this clonotype: Germline is not matched at one junction end, which may reflect a read error. This chain connects TRBV11-2 to TRBJ2-1; 9 nucleotides match TRBD1. Per germline, CDR1 SGHAT and CDR2 FQNNGV. CDR3 length equals 17 residues. CDR3 sequence: CASSLTHGQGYRSEQFF. Here the CDR3 DNA reads TGTGCTAGCAGCTTAACCCACGGACAGGGGTATAGGAGTGAGCAGTTCTTC.

This clonotype was counted between two and nine times. The rearrangement links TRBV30 to TRBJ2-1, with 7 positions matching TRBD2. The CDR3 sequence is 13 residues long. CDR1 GTSNPN and CDR2 SVGIG come from the germline V gene (reference sequence). Trimming cost V 5 bases and J 8 bases; bases outside gene matches: 9. The DNA for the CDR3 is TGTGCCTGGTCCGGACTAGTCCTCTATGAGCAGTTCTTC. Translated, it gives CAWSGLVLYEQFF.

As regards this clonotype: A read error may produce the germline difference seen at one junction end. This chain uses TRBV11-2 with TRBJ1-1, with 8 bases matching TRBD1. The CDR3 contains 14 residues. CDR1 is SGHAT and CDR2 is FQNNGV in the germline V gene. Here the CDR3 DNA reads TGTGTCAGCAGCTTAGCGCAGGGGGCCACTGAAACTATCTTT. Encoded protein: CVSSLAQGATETIF.